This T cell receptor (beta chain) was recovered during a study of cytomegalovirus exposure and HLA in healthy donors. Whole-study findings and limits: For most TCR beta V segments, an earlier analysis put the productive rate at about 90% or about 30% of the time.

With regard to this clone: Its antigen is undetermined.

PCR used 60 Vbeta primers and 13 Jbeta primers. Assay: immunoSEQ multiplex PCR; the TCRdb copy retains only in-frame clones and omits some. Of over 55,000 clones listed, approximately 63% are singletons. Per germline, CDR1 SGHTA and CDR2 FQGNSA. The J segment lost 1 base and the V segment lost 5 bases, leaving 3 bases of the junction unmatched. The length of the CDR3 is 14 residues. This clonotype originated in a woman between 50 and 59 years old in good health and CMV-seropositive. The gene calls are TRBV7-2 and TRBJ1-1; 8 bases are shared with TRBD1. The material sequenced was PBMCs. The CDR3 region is CASSNGQGNTEAFF. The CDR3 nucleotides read TGTGCCAGCAGCAACGGACAGGGGAACACTGAAGCTTTCTTT.